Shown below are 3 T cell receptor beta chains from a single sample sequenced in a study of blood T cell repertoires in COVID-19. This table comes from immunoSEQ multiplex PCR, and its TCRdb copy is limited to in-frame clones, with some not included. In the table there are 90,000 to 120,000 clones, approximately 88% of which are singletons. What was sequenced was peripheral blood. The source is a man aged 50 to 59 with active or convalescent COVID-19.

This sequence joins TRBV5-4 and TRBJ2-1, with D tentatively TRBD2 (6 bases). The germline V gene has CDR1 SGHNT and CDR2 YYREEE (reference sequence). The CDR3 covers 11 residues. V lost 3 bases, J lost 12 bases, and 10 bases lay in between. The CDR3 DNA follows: TGTGCCAGCAGCTCGGACTATGGGCAGTTCTTC. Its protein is CASSSDYGQFF.

DNA of the CDR3: TGTGCCAGCAGTTCGCTTCTAGCGGGGGCTAAAGAGACCCAGTACTTC. The encoded protein is CASSSLLAGAKETQYF. This chain uses TRBV6-5 with TRBJ2-5; TRBD2 agrees at 10 bases. V was clipped by 4 bases and J by 3 bases; unmatched bases: 8. The CDR3 has 16 amino acids. Germline CDR1 is MNHEY and CDR2 is SVGAGI.

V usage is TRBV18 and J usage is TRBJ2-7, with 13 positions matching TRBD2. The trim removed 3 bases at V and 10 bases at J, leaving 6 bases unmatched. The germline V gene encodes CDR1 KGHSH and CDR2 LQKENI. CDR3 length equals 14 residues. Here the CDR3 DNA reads TGTGCCAGCTCACCGTCCGGACTAGCGGGAGAACAGTACTTC. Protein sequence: CASSPSGLAGEQYF. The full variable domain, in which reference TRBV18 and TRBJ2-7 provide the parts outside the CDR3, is NAGVMQNPRHLVRRRGQEARLRCSPMKGHSHVYWYRQLPEEGLKFMVYLQKENIIDESGMPKERFSAEFPKEGPSILRIQQVVRGDSAAYFCASSPSGLAGEQYFGPGTRLTVT.